What follows are 10 T cell receptor beta chains derived from one specimen sequenced in a study of breast tumors, draining lymph nodes, adjacent tissues. TCRdb re-analysed the multiplex PCR reads in MiXCR, keeping a single row per CDR3 protein. The sample yields 60,000 to 75,000 distinct CDR3 sequences, approximately 57% seen once. Sequenced input: breast tumor tissue. Every receptor here comes from a female donor with breast cancer. Some clones in this sample may be carry-over from other donors' samples.

This clonotype is judged medium-sized. The chain couples TRBV4-2 to TRBJ2-7, with 12 bases that match TRBD2. This CDR3 is built from 15 residues. Per the germline V gene, CDR1 is LGHNA and CDR2 is YNFKEQ. Germline trimming cut 6 bases from V and 0 bases from J; bases unmatched to any gene: 3. For the CDR3, the DNA is TGTGCCAGCAGACCACTAGCGGGGGGCTCCTACGAGCAGTACTTC. Protein product: CASRPLAGGSYEQYF.

J is TRBJ2-3 and V is TRBV15; D is undetermined. The V end lost 0 bases, the J end lost 6 bases, and 7 bases lay between the germline ends. The CDR3 extends over 13 amino acids. In germline, CDR1 is LNHNV, CDR2 YYDKDF (reference sequence). DNA of the CDR3: TGTGCCACCAGCAGAGATCAGGTTGATACGCAGTATTTT. Translated: CATSRDQVDTQYF.

This clonotype was counted many times. The chain recombines TRBV25-1 with TRBJ2-7; 7 nucleotides agree with TRBD2. Germline V gene lookup returns CDR1 MGHDK and CDR2 SYGVNS. Losses at the gene ends were 1 base for V and 7 bases for J; bases not matched to a gene: 7. The CDR3 is made up of 14 amino acids. Here the CDR3 DNA reads TGTGCCAGCAGTGAATTGGGAGGGAGCGGTGAGCAGTACTTC. Its protein product is CASSELGGSGEQYF.

This clonotype was counted at least ten times. The chain links TRBV20-1 to TRBJ2-5, with 11 bases aligning to TRBD2. The CDR3 length is 17 residues. V was pared by 4 bases and J by 4 bases, with 14 bases of the junction left unmatched. Per the germline V gene, CDR1 is DFQATT and CDR2 is SNEGSKA (reference sequence). CDR3 DNA: TGCAGTGCTATTGATCCCCTTAGCGGGGGGGCCCCAGAGACCCAGTACTTC. This codes for CSAIDPLSGGAPETQYF.

The chain is built from TRBV20-1 and TRBJ1-6; D unclear. There are 14 residues in the CDR3. With 4 bases removed from V and 0 bases from J, the gap between germline ends came to 7 bases. Germline V gene sequence: CDR1 DFQATT, CDR2 SNEGSKA (reference sequence). The DNA of the CDR3 is TGCAGTGCTACTTCCCGCTCCTATAATTCACCCCTCCACTTT. It specifies CSATSRSYNSPLHF.

V is TRBV6-4 and J is TRBJ1-6; unclear D gene. The germline gives CDR1 MRHNA, CDR2 SNTAGT. The CDR3 runs 15 residues. V lost 6 bases, J lost 8 bases, and 17 bases lay in between. CDR3 DNA sequence: TGTGCCAGCAGGACTACAGCCACGGAGTATTCACCCCTCCACTTT. Protein product: CASRTTATEYSPLHF.

The V gene is TRBV12-3 or TRBV12-4, the J gene TRBJ1-5, with TRBD1 matching 7 bases. CDR3 length equals 14 residues. V dropped 6 bases and J dropped 4; count of bases not matched to a gene: 6. The CDR3 sequence is CASSPTGWNQPQHF. CDR3 bases: TGTGCCAGCAGCCCGACAGGGTGGAATCAGCCCCAGCATTTT.

There are many counts of this clonotype. The chain uses TRBV7-2 and TRBJ1-4; 7 bases align to TRBD1. CDR3 length: 16 residues. The junction had 11 bases not matched to a gene; V was cut back by 5 bases and J by 5 bases. CDR1 is SGHTA and CDR2 is FQGNSA in the germline V gene. CDR3 in DNA: TGTGCCAGCAGCGTGGGGGGGACAGCCTCCAATGAAAAACTGTTTTTT. Protein product: CASSVGGTASNEKLFF.

This clonotype was detected ten times or more. The V gene is TRBV20-1, the J gene TRBJ2-1; TRBD2 aligns across 11 bases. With 6 bases clipped from V and 4 bases from J, the junction kept 5 bases outside the gene matches. Germline V lookup: CDR1 DFQATT, CDR2 SNEGSKA (reference sequence). This CDR3 has 14 residues. The CDR3 DNA sequence: TGCAGTGCACGGGGACTAGCGGCTTACAATGAGCAGTTCTTC. This codes for CSARGLAAYNEQFF.

V is TRBV2 and J is TRBJ1-5, with 7 bases matching TRBD1. The germline gives CDR1 SNHLY, CDR2 FYNNEI. The ends lost 6 bases at V and 5 bases at J; junction bases unmatched: 4. The length of the CDR3 is 13 residues. CDR3 protein: CASRRQGDQPQHF. DNA of the CDR3: TGTGCCAGCAGGAGGCAGGGGGATCAGCCCCAGCATTTT.